This T cell receptor beta chain was sequenced for a study of OX40 agonist ivuxolimab in advanced cancers. Study details: While on treatment, patients had intravenous ivuxolimab at 0.01 to 10 mg/kg every 2 weeks. Hepatocellular carcinoma, melanoma, renal cell or head and neck cancer occurred in dose-escalation patients. Averaging 60 years in age, with a range of 23 to 79, the cohort was more than 75% male. Findings and caveats of the study: At doses 0.1 to 3.0 mg/kg, CD4+ and CD8+ clones expanded.

CDR1 and CDR2 (germline): SQVTM, ANQGSEA. The CDR3 has 13 residues. The J segment lost 4 bases and the V segment lost 6 bases, leaving 4 bases of the junction unmatched. Some clones are missing from TCRdb's copy, which holds only in-frame ones; the method was immunoSEQ multiplex PCR. Here the sample spans more than 45,000 clones, approximately 91% being singletons. This clone appeared a few times. Antigen specificity is unknown. This rearrangement joins TRBV29-1 to TRBJ2-1; 9 nucleotides line up with TRBD2. This sequence was found in an adult with an advanced solid tumor such as melanoma, head and neck, liver or kidney cancer. This specimen was CD4+ or CD8+ T cells sorted from blood, taken in a trial of the OX40 agonist ivuxolimab. CDR3 protein: CSVGTSRYNEQFF. CDR3 nucleotide sequence: TGCAGCGTAGGGACTAGCCGATACAATGAGCAGTTCTTC.